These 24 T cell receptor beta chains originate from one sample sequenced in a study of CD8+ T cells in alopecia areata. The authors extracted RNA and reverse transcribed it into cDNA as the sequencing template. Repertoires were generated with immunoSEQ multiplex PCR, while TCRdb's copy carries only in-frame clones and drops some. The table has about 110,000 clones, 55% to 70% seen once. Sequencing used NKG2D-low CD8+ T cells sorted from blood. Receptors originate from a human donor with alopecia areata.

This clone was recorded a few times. DNA of the CDR3: TGTGCCATCAGCCGGGACAGGAGCACTGAAGCTTTCTTT. It specifies CAISRDRSTEAFF. The chain carries TRBV10-3 and TRBJ1-1; 8 bases are a match to TRBD1. CDR3 length equals 13 residues. V dropped 6 bases and J dropped 4; count of bases not matched to a gene: 4. The germline V gene encodes CDR1 ENHRY and CDR2 SYGVKD.

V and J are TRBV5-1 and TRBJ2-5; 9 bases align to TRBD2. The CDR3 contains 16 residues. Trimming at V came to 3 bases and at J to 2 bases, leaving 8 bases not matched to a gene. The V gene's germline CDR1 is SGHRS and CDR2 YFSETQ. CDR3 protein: CASSSGTSPVQETQYF. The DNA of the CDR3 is TGCGCCAGCAGCTCCGGGACTAGCCCAGTTCAAGAGACCCAGTACTTC.

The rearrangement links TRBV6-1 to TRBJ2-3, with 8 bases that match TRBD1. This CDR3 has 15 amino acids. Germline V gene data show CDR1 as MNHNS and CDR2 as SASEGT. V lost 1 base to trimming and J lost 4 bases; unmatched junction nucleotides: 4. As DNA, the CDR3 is TGTGCCAGCAGTGAAGATCCAGGGGGCTCAGATACGCAGTATTTT. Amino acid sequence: CASSEDPGGSDTQYF.

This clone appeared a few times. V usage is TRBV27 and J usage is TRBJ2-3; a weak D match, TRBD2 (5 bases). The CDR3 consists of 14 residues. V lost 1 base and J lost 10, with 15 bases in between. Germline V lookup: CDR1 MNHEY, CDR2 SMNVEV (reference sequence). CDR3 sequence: CASSLFVGSSPQYF. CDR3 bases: TGTGCCAGCAGTTTATTCGTGGGTTCTAGCCCGCAGTATTTT.

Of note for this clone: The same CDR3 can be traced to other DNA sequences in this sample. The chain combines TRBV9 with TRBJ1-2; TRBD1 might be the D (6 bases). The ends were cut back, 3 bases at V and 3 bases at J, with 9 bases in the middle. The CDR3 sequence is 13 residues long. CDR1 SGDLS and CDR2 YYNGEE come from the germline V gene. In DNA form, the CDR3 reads TGTGCCAGCAGCGACAGGGAAGACTATGGCTACACCTTC. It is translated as CASSDREDYGYTF.

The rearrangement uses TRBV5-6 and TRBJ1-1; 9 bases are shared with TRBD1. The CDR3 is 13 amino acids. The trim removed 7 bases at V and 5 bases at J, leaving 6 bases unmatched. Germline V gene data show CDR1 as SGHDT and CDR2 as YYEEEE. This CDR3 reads CASRDRALTEAFF. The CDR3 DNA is TGTGCCAGCCGGGACAGGGCTTTAACTGAAGCTTTCTTT.

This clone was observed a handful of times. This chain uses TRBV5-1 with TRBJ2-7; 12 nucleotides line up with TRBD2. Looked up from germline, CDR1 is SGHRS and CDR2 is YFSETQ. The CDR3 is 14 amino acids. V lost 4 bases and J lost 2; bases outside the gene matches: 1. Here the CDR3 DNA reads TGCGCCAGCAGCAGGACTAGCGGGACCTACGAGCAGTACTTC. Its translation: CASSRTSGTYEQYF.

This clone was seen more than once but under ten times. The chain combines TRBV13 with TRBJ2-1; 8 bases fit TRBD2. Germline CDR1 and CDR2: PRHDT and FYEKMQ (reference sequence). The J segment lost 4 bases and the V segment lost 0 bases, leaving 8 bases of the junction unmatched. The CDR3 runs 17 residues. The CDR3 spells CASSLGRGGDVYNEQFF. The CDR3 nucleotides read TGTGCCAGCAGCTTAGGCCGGGGGGGCGACGTATACAATGAGCAGTTCTTC.

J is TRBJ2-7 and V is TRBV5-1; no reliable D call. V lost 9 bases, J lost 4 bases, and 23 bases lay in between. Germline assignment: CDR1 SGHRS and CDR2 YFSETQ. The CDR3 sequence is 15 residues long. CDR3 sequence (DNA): TGCGCCACCCCCCCGATTCCTAGAAGGCTTTACGAGCAGTACTTC. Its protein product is CATPPIPRRLYEQYF.

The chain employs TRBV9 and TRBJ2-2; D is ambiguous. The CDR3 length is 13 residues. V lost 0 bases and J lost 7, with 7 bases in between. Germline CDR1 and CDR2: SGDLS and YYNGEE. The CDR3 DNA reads TGTGCCAGCAGCGTAGTAGAAGTCGGGGAGCTGTTTTTT. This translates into CASSVVEVGELFF.

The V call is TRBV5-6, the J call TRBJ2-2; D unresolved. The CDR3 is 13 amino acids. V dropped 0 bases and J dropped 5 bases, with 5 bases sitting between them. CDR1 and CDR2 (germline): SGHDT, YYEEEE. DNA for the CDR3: TGTGCCAGCAGCTTGGGGGAAACCGGGGAGCTGTTTTTT. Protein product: CASSLGETGELFF.

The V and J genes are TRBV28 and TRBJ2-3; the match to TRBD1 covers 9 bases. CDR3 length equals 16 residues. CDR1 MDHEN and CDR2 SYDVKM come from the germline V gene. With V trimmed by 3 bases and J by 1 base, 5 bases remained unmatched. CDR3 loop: CASSLTGGWGTDTQYF. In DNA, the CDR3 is TGTGCCAGCAGTTTGACAGGGGGATGGGGCACAGATACGCAGTATTTT. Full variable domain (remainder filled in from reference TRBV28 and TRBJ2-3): DVKVTQSSRYLVKRTGEKVFLECVQDMDHENMFWYRQDPGLGLRLIYFSYDVKMKEKGDIPEGYSVSREKKERFSLILESASTNQTSMYLCASSLTGGWGTDTQYFGPGTRLTVL.

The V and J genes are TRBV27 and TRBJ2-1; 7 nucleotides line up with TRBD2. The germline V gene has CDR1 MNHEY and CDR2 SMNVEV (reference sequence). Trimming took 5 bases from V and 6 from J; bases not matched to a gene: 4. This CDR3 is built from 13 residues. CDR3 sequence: CASSGGGINEQFF. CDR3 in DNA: TGTGCCAGCAGTGGGGGGGGGATCAATGAGCAGTTCTTC.

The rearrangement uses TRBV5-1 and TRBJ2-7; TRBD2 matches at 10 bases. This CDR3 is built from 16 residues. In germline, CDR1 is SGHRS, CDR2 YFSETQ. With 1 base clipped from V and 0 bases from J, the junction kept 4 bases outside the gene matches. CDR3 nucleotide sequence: TGCGCCAGCAGCTTGTGGACTAGCGGTAGCTCCTACGAGCAGTACTTC. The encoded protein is CASSLWTSGSSYEQYF. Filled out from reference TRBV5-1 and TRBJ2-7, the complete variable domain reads KAGVTQTPRYLIKTRGQQVTLSCSPISGHRSVSWYQQTPGQGLQFLFEYFSETQRNKGNFPGRFSGRQFSNSRSEMNVSTLELGDSALYLCASSLWTSGSSYEQYFGPGTRLTVT.

The CDR3, as DNA: TGTGCCTGGAGTGTAGTAGCTGGCAGGAAAAACATTCAGTACTTC. It encodes CAWSVVAGRKNIQYF. V usage is TRBV30 and J usage is TRBJ2-4; D call uncertain. The CDR3 spans 15 residues. With 0 bases removed from V and 4 bases from J, the gap between germline ends came to 13 bases. Germline CDR1 GTSNPN, CDR2 SVGIG (reference sequence).

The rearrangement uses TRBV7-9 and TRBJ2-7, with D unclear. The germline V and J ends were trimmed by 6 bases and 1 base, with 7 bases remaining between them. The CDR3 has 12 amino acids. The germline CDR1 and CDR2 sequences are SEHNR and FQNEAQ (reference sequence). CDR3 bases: TGTGCCAGCAGGGCCAGTTCCTACGAGCAGTACTTC. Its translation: CASRASSYEQYF. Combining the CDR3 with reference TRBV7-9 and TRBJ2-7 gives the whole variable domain DTGVSQNPRHKITKRGQNVTFRCDPISEHNRLYWYRQTLGQGPEFLTYFQNEAQLEKSRLLSDRFSAERPKGSFSTLEIQRTEQGDSAMYLCASRASSYEQYFGPGTRLTVT.

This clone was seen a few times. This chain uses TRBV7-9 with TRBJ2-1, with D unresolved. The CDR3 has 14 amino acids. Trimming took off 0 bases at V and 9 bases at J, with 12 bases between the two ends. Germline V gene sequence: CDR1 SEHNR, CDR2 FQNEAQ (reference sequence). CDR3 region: CASSLASLGSEQFF. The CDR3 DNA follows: TGTGCCAGCAGCTTAGCTAGTTTGGGTTCTGAGCAGTTCTTC.

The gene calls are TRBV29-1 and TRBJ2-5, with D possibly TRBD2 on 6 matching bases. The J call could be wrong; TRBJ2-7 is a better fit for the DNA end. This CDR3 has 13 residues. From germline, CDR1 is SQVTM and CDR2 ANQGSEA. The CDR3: CSASSEISYEQYF. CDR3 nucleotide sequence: TGCAGTGCGTCTAGCGAAATCTCCTACGAGCAGTACTTC.

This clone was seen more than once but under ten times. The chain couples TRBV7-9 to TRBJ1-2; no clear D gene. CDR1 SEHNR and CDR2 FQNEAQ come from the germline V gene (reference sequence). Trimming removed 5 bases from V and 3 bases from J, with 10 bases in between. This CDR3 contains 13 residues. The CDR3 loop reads CASSPDGDYGYTF. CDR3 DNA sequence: TGTGCCAGCAGCCCGGACGGTGACTATGGCTACACCTTC.

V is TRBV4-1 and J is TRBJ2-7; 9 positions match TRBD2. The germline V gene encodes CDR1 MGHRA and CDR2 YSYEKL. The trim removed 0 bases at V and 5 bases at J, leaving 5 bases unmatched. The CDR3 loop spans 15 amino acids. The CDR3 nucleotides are TGCGCCAGCAGCCAAGAGATAGCGGGAGTCGACGAGCAGTACTTC. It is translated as CASSQEIAGVDEQYF.

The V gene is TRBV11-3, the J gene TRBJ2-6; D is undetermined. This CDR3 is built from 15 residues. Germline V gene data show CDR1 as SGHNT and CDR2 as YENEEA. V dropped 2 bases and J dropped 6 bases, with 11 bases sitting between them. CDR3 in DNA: TGTGCCAGCAGCTTATTAGACTCATCGGCCAACGTCCTGACTTTC. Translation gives CASSLLDSSANVLTF.

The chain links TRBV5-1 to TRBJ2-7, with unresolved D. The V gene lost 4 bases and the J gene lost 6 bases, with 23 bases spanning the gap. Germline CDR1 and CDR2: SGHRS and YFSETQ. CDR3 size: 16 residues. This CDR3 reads CASSLIYYNNSREQYF. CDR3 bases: TGCGCCAGCAGCCTGATCTATTATAACAATTCGCGCGAGCAGTACTTC.

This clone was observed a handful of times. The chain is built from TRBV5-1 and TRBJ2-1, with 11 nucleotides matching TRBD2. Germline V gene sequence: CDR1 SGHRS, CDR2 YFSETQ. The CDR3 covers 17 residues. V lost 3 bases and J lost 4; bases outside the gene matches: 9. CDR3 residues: CASSSHSSGRDYNEQFF. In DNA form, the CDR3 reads TGCGCCAGCAGCTCCCATAGTAGCGGGAGGGATTACAATGAGCAGTTCTTC. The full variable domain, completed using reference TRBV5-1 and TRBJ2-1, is KAGVTQTPRYLIKTRGQQVTLSCSPISGHRSVSWYQQTPGQGLQFLFEYFSETQRNKGNFPGRFSGRQFSNSRSEMNVSTLELGDSALYLCASSSHSSGRDYNEQFFGPGTRLTVL.

The CDR3 coding sequence is TGTGCCAGTAGTCGGACTAGAGAAAAACTGTTTTTT. It specifies CASSRTREKLFF. The V and J genes are TRBV19 and TRBJ1-4; no reliable D call. The CDR3 extends over 12 amino acids. V was shortened by 5 bases and J by 8 bases, with 9 bases between the two germline ends. The germline V gene encodes CDR1 LNHDA and CDR2 SQIVND (reference sequence).